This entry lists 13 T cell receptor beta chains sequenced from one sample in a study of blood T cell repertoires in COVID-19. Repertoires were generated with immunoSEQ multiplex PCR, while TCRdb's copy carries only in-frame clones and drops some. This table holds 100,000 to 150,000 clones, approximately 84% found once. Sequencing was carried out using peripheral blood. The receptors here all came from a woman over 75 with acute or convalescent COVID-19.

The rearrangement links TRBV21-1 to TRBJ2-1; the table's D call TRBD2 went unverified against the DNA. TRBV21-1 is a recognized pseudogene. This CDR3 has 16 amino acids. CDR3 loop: CASSKARESSYNEQFF. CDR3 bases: TGTGCCAGCAGCAAAGCTCGGGAGAGCTCCTACAATGAGCAGTTCTTC.

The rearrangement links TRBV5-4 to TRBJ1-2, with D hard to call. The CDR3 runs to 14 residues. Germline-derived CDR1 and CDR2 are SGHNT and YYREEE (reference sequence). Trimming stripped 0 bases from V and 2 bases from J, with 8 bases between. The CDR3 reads CASSLGQSNYGYTF. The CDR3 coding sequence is TGTGCCAGCAGCTTGGGGCAGTCCAACTATGGCTACACCTTC.

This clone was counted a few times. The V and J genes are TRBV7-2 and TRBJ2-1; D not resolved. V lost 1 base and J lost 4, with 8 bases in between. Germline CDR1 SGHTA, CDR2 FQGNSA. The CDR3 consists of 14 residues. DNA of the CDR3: TGTGCCAGCAGCTTAGGAGGCGGATACAATGAGCAGTTCTTC. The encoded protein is CASSLGGGYNEQFF.

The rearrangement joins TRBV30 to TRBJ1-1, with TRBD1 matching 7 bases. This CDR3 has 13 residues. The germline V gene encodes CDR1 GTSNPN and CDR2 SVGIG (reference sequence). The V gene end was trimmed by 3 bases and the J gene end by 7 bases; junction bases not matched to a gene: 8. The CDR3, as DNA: TGTGCCTGGAGCTTCGAATCAGGGGGTGAAGCTTTCTTT. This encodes CAWSFESGGEAFF.

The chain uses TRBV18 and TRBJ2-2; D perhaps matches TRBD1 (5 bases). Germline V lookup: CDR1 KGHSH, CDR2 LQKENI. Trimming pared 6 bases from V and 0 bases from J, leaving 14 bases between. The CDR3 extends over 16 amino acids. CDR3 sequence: CASSRTRVTNTGELFF. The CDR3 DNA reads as TGTGCCAGCTCCCGAACCAGGGTTACGAACACCGGGGAGCTGTTTTTT. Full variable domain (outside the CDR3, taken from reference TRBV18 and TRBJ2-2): NAGVMQNPRHLVRRRGQEARLRCSPMKGHSHVYWYRQLPEEGLKFMVYLQKENIIDESGMPKERFSAEFPKEGPSILRIQQVVRGDSAAYFCASSRTRVTNTGELFFGEGSRLTVL.

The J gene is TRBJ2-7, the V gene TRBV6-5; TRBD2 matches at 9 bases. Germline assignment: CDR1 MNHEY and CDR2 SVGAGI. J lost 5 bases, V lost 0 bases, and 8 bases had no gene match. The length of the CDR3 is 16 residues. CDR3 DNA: TGTGCCAGCAGTTACTCTAGCGGGAGTGGTACCGACGAGCAGTACTTC. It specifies CASSYSSGSGTDEQYF.

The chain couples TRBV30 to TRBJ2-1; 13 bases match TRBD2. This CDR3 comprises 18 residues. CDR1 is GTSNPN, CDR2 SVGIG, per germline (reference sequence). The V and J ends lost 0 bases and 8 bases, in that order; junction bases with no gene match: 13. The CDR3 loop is CAWSVSRTSGSSCHEQFF. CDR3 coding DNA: TGTGCCTGGAGTGTAAGTAGGACTAGCGGGAGTAGCTGCCATGAGCAGTTCTTC.

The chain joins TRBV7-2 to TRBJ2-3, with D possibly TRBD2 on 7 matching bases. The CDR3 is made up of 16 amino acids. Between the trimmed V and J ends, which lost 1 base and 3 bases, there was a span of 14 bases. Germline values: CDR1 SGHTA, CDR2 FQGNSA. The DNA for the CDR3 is TGTGCCAGCAGCTTAGGTTGGGGAGGGGGGACAGATACGCAGTATTTT. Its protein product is CASSLGWGGGTDTQYF. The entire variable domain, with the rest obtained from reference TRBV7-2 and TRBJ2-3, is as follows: GAGVSQSPSNKVTEKGKDVELRCDPISGHTALYWYRQSLGQGLEFLIYFQGNSAPDKSGLPSDRFSAERTGGSVSTLTIQRTQQEDSAVYLCASSLGWGGGTDTQYFGPGTRLTVL.

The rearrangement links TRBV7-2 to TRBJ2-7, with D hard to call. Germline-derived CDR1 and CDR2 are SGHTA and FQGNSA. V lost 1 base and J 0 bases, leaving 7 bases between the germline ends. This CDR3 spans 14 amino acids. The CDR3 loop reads CASSLDHSSYEQYF. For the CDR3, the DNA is TGTGCCAGCAGCTTAGATCACAGCTCCTACGAGCAGTACTTC.

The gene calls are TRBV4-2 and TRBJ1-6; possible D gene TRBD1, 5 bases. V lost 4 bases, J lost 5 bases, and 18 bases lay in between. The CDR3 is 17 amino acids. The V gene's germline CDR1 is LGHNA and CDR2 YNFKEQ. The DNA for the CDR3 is TGTGCCAGCAGCCTTGCACACGGGAGACAGAATAATTCACCCCTCCACTTT. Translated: CASSLAHGRQNNSPLHF.

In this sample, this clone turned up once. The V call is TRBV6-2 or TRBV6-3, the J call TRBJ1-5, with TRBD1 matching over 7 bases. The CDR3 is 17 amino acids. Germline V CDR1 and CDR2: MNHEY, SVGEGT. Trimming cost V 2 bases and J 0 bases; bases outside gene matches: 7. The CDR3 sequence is CASSYPGQPLSNQPQHF. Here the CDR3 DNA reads TGTGCCAGCAGTTACCCGGGACAGCCTCTTAGCAATCAGCCCCAGCATTTT.

The CDR3 DNA is TGTGCCAGCAGTTCCGACCGGACTAGCGGGAAAGAGACCCAGTACTTC. Its translation: CASSSDRTSGKETQYF. The chain links TRBV2 to TRBJ2-5; 12 bases match TRBD2. V lost 5 bases and J lost 3; bases outside the gene matches: 7. This CDR3 comprises 16 residues. Germline-derived CDR1 and CDR2 are SNHLY and FYNNEI.

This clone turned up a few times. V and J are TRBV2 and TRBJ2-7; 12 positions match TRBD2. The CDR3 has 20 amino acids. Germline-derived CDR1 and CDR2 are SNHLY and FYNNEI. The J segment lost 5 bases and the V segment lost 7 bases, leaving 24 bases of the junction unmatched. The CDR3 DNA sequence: TGTGCCAGCACCGAGGGGCAGGGCCGGTGGACTAGCGGGAATCTCCACGAGCAGTACTTC. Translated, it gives CASTEGQGRWTSGNLHEQYF.